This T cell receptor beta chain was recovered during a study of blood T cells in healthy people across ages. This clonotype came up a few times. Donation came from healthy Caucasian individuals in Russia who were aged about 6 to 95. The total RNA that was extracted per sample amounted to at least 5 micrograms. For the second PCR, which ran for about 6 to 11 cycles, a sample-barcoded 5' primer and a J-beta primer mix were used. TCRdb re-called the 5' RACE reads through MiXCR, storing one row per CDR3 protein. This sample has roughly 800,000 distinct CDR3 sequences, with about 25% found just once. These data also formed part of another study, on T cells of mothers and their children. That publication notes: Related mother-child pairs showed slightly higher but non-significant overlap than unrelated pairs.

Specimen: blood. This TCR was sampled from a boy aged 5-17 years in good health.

DNA of the CDR3: TGCGCCAGCAGCCAAGGCCGGACAGGGTTGAACGAGCAGTACTTC. Protein product: CASSQGRTGLNEQYF. The chain employs TRBV4-1 and TRBJ2-7; 8 bases are a match to TRBD1. J lost 5 bases, V lost 1 base, and 7 bases had no gene match. The CDR3 consists of 15 residues. Germline loops: CDR1 MGHRA, CDR2 YSYEKL.